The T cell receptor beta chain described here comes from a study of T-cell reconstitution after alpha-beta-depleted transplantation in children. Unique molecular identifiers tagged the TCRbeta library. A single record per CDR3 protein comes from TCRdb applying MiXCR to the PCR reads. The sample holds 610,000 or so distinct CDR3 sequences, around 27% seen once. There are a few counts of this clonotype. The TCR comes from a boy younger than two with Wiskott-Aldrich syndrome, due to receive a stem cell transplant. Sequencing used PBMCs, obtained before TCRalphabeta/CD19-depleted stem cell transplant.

Here the CDR3 DNA reads TGCGCCAGCAGCGCGGACTCGTACACAGATACGCAGTATTTT. Encoded protein: CASSADSYTDTQYF. The chain has TRBV5-1 and TRBJ2-3, with D possibly TRBD2 on 5 matching bases. The germline V gene encodes CDR1 SGHRS and CDR2 YFSETQ. The CDR3 has 14 amino acids. Trimming left V 4 bases short and J 2 bases short, with 11 bases between.